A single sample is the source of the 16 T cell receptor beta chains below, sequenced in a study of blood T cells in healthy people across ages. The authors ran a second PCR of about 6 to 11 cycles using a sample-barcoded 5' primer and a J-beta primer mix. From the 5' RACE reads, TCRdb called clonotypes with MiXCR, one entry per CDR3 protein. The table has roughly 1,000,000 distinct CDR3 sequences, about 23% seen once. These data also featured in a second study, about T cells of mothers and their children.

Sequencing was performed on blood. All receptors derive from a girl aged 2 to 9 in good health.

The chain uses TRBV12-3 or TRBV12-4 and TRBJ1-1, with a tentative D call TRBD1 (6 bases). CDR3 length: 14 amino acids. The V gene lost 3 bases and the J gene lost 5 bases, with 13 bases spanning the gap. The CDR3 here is CASSFGGRGTEAFF. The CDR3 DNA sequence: TGTGCCAGCAGTTTTGGGGGGCGAGGAACTGAAGCTTTCTTT.

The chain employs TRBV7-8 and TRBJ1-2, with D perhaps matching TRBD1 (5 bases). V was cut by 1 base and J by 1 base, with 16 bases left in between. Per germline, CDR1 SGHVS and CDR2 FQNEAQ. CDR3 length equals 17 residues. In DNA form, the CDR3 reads TGTGCCAGCAGCTTAGGTTACGACAGCAAGCTTAACTATGGCTACACCTTC. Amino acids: CASSLGYDSKLNYGYTF. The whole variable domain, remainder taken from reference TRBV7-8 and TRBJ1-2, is GAGVSQSPRYKVAKRGQDVALRCDPISGHVSLFWYQQALGQGPEFLTYFQNEAQLDKSGLPSDRFFAERPEGSVSTLKIQRTQQEDSAVYLCASSLGYDSKLNYGYTFGSGTRLTVV.

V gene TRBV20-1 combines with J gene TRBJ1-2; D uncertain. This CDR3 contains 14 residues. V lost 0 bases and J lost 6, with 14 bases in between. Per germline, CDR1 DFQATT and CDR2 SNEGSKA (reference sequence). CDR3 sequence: CSARDWDGLNGYTF. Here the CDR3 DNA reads TGCAGTGCTAGAGATTGGGATGGACTAAATGGCTACACCTTC.

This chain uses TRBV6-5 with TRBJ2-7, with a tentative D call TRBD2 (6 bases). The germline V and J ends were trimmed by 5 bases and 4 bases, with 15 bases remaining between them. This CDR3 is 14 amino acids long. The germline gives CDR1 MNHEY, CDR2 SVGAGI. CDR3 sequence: CASSPGLPGYEQYF. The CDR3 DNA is TGTGCCAGCAGTCCGGGACTGCCAGGATACGAGCAGTACTTC.

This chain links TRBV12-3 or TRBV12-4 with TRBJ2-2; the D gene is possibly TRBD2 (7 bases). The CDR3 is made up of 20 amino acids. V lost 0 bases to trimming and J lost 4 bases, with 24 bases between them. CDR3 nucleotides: TGTGCCAGCAGTTTAGCTCTTATCGGCGGGGGCGCCAAGGGCACCGGGGAGCTGTTTTTT. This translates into CASSLALIGGGAKGTGELFF.

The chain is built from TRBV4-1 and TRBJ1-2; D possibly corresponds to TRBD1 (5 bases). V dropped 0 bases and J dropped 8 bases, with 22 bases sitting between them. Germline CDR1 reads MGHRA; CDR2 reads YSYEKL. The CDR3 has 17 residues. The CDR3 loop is CASSQDISIRRGEGYTF. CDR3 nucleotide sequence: TGCGCCAGCAGCCAAGATATAAGTATCAGAAGGGGTGAGGGCTACACCTTC.

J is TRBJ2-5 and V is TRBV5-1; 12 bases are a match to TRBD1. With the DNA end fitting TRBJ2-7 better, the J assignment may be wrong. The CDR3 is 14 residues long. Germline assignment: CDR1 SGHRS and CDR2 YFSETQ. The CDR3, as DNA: TGCGCCAGCAGCGCCGGGACAGGGGGCTCCGAGCAGTACTTC. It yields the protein CASSAGTGGSEQYF.

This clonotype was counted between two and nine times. CDR3 DNA sequence: TGCGCCAGCAGCTCGAGCGGGGCAAAGGGGACAGATACGCAGTATTTT. Amino acids: CASSSSGAKGTDTQYF. V is TRBV5-1 and J is TRBJ2-3; TRBD2 agrees at 7 bases. From germline, CDR1 is SGHRS and CDR2 YFSETQ. After removal of 3 bases from V and 3 bases from J, the junction contained 10 bases not matched to a gene. This CDR3 is built from 16 residues.

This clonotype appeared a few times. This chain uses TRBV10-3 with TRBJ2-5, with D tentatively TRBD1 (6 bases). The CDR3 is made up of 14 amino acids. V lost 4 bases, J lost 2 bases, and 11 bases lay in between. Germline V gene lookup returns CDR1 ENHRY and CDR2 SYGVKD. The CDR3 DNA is TGTGCCATCAGTGCTCCGGACAGACAAGAGACCCAGTACTTC. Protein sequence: CAISAPDRQETQYF.

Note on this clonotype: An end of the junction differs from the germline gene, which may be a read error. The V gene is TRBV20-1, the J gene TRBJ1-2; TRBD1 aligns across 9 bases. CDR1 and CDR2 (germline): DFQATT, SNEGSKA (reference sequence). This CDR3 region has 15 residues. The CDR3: CSATGTGTKYYGHTF. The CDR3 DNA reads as TGCAGTGCTACCGGGACAGGGACCAAATACTATGGCCACACCTTC.

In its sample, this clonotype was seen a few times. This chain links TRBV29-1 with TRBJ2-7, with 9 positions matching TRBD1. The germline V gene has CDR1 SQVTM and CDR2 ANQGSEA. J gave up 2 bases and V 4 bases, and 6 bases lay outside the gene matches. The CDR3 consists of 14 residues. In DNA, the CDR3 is TGCAGCGTTGGGGGGGGGACAGGGACCTACGAGCAGTACTTC. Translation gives CSVGGGTGTYEQYF.

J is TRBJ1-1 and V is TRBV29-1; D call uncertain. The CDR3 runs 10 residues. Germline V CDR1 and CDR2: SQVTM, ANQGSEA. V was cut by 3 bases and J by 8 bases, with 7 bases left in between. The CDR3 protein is CSVEVGEAFF. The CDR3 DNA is TGCAGCGTTGAGGTCGGGGAAGCTTTCTTT.

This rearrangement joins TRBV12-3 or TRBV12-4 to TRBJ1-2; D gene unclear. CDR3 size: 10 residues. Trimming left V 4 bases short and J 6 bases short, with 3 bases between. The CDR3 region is CASSSNGYTF. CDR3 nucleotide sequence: TGTGCCAGCAGTTCAAATGGCTACACCTTC.

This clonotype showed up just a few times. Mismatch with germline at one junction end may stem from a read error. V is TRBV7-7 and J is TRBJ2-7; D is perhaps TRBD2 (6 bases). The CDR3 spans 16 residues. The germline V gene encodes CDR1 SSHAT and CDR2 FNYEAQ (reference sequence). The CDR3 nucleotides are TGTGCTAGCAGCCCCCAGAACTCCGGGACTTCCTACGAGCAGTACTTC. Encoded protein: CASSPQNSGTSYEQYF.

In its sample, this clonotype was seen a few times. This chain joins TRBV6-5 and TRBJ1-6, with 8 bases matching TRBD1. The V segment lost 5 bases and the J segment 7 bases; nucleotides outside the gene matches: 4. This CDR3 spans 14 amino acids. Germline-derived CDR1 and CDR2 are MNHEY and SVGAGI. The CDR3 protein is CASSRDRSNSPLHF. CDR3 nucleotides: TGTGCCAGCAGTAGGGACAGGTCAAATTCACCCCTCCACTTT.

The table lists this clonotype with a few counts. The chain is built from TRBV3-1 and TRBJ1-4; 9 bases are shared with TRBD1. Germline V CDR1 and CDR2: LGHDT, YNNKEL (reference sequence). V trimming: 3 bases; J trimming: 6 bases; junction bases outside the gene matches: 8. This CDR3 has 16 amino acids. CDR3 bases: TGTGCCAGCAGCCAGGATCCCGGGACAGGGCATGAAAAACTGTTTTTT. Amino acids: CASSQDPGTGHEKLFF.